The rows below give T cell receptor beta chains drawn from one sample of a study of cytomegalovirus exposure and HLA in healthy donors. Sequencing used immunoSEQ multiplex PCR; TCRdb keeps in-frame clones, though not all of them. The repertoire has 130,000 to 150,000 clones, about four fifths of them found once; the top ten carry 4.1%. The specimen was PBMCs. The receptor source for this set is a man aged 35 to 55 in good health and CMV-seropositive. CDR3s include the opening cysteine and the closing phenylalanine or tryptophan. Fields, in order: V gene, D gene, J gene, clone size, CDR3 protein, CDR3 DNA. The D gene is left open where the match is weak. Only some rows state a clone size, as once, few, many or a class for expanded clones.

>TRBV5-4|-|TRBJ1-1|-
CASSLQSAGTEAFF
TGTGCCAGCAGCTTGCAGTCGGCGGGCACTGAAGCTTTCTTT
>TRBV18|-|TRBJ2-7|once
CASSPYGQITYEQYF
TGTGCCAGCTCACCGTACGGACAGATAACCTACGAGCAGTACTTC
>TRBV5-1|-|TRBJ1-3|few
CASSSQGSGNTIYF
TGCGCCAGCAGTTCTCAGGGGTCGGGAAACACCATATATTTT
>TRBV25-1|-|TRBJ1-1|-
CASSGRLGVNTEAFF
TGTGCCAGCAGTGGCCGGTTGGGAGTGAACACTGAAGCTTTCTTT
>TRBV11-3|TRBD2|TRBJ2-2|-
CASSLAGGGTGELFF
TGTGCCAGCAGCTTAGCAGGCGGGGGGACCGGGGAGCTGTTTTTT
>TRBV5-1|-|TRBJ2-7|-
CASSSTGPFSYEQYF
TGCGCCAGCAGCTCGACAGGCCCGTTCTCCTACGAGCAGTACTTC
>TRBV18|TRBD1|TRBJ1-1|-
CASSMGQGAFYTEAFF
TGTGCCAGCTCAATGGGACAGGGGGCGTTCTACACTGAAGCTTTCTTT
>TRBV5-1|-|TRBJ2-1|few
CASSLTGERFF
TGCGCCAGCAGCTTGACCGGGGAGCGGTTCTTC
>TRBV5-4|TRBD2|TRBJ2-2|-
CASSLPSGTPGELFF
TGTGCCAGCAGCCTCCCAAGCGGGACCCCCGGGGAGCTGTTTTTT
>TRBV6-1|TRBD1|TRBJ2-3|-
CASSDRDRGRDTQYF
TGTGCCAGCAGTGACCGGGACAGGGGAAGAGATACGCAGTATTTT
>TRBV13|-|TRBJ2-3|-
CASSLARTDTQYF
TGTGCCAGCAGCTTAGCGCGTACAGATACGCAGTATTTT
>TRBV7-6|-|TRBJ2-5|-
CASSPNRETQYF
TGTGCCAGCAGCCCAAATAGAGAGACCCAGTACTTC
>TRBV5-5|-|TRBJ2-5|-
CASSLGIAPGTQYF
TGTGCCAGCAGCTTGGGTATAGCCCCTGGGACCCAGTACTTC
>TRBV30|TRBD1|TRBJ1-2|-
CAWTGDRVYGYTF
TGTGCCTGGACGGGGGACAGGGTCTATGGCTACACCTTC
>TRBV7-9|TRBD1|TRBJ1-4|-
CASRRGQTEKLFF
TGTGCCAGCAGGAGGGGACAGACTGAAAAACTGTTTTTT
>TRBV9|-|TRBJ1-6|-
CASSVGGGNSPLHF
TGTGCCAGCAGCGTAGGGGGAGGAAATTCACCCCTCCACTTT
>TRBV4-2|-|TRBJ2-7|-
CASSQMAAYEQYF
TGTGCCAGCAGCCAAATGGCCGCCTACGAGCAGTACTTC
>TRBV10-3|TRBD1|TRBJ1-4|-
CAISPGTGTEKLFF
TGTGCCATCAGTCCCGGGACAGGGACCGAAAAACTGTTTTTT
>TRBV6-6|-|TRBJ2-7|-
CASSPGQQQYF
TGTGCCAGCAGTCCAGGACAGCAGCAGTACTTC
>TRBV5-4|-|TRBJ1-3|once
CASSSGDSGNTIYF
TGTGCCAGCAGCTCCGGGGACTCTGGAAACACCATATATTTT
>TRBV4-1|-|TRBJ2-7|-
CASSQGSGTSKSYEQYF
TGCGCCAGCAGCCAAGGGAGCGGAACGTCAAAATCCTACGAGCAGTACTTC
>TRBV4-1|-|TRBJ2-7|-
CASSSSGASSYEQYF
TGCGCCAGCAGCTCCTCGGGAGCTAGCTCCTACGAGCAGTACTTC
>TRBV18|TRBD2|TRBJ2-3|-
CASSLAGGVGDTQYF
TGTGCCAGCTCCCTCGCGGGGGGCGTGGGGGATACGCAGTATTTT
>TRBV7-6|TRBD2|TRBJ2-6|-
CASSLAEGLAANVLTF
TGTGCCAGCAGCCTAGCGGAGGGCCTCGCGGCCAACGTCCTGACTTTC
>TRBV7-9|TRBD1|TRBJ1-2|-
CASSLPGTGATYYGYTF
TGTGCCAGCAGCTTACCGGGGACAGGGGCCACATACTATGGCTACACCTTC
>TRBV7-9|-|TRBJ2-7|-
CASSLGRGPYEQYF
TGTGCCAGCAGCTTAGGAAGGGGTCCGTACGAGCAGTACTTC
>TRBV9|TRBD1|TRBJ2-1|once
CASSPGGGSNEQFF
TGTGCCAGCAGCCCAGGGGGTGGAAGCAATGAGCAGTTCTTC
>TRBV4-3|-|TRBJ2-2|-
CASSQVPGKVGGELFF
TGCGCCAGCAGCCAAGTACCAGGGAAGGTAGGCGGGGAGCTGTTTTTT
>TRBV14|-|TRBJ2-5|-
CASSLRGLRKTQYF
TGTGCCAGCAGCCTGCGGGGCCTCCGGAAGACCCAGTACTTC
>TRBV6-6|TRBD1|TRBJ2-1|once
CASNRDRDRSYNEQFF
TGTGCCAGCAATCGGGACAGGGATCGGTCCTACAATGAGCAGTTCTTC
>TRBV30|-|TRBJ1-2|-
CAWKTGGDYGYTF
TGTGCCTGGAAAACTGGGGGGGACTATGGCTACACCTTC
>TRBV5-5|-|TRBJ1-6|few
CASSFPPGASPYNSPLHF
TGTGCCAGCAGCTTTCCCCCAGGGGCGTCTCCTTATAATTCACCCCTCCACTTT
>TRBV19|-|TRBJ1-3|-
CGIGADASGNTIYF
TGTGGGATTGGGGCGGACGCCTCTGGAAACACCATATATTTT
>TRBV7-9|-|TRBJ1-1|few
CASSTRQALNTEAFF
TGTGCCAGCAGCACACGACAGGCCCTGAACACTGAAGCTTTCTTT
>TRBV9|TRBD2|TRBJ2-1|-
CASSQKRTSYNEQFF
TGTGCCAGCAGCCAAAAGAGGACTAGCTACAATGAGCAGTTCTTC
>TRBV5-8|TRBD2|TRBJ2-1|-
CASTREVAGGTYNEQFF
TGTGCCAGCACCAGGGAGGTGGCGGGGGGTACCTACAATGAGCAGTTCTTC
>TRBV6-1|-|TRBJ1-1|-
CASRADIVTEAFF
TGTGCCAGCAGAGCCGACATTGTTACTGAAGCTTTCTTT
>TRBV18|TRBD2|TRBJ2-1|-
CASSPGLAGVNEQFF
TGTGCCAGCTCACCGGGACTAGCGGGAGTTAATGAGCAGTTCTTC
>TRBV7-9|TRBD1|TRBJ1-5|-
CASSLGTGSNQAQHF
TGTGCCAGCAGCTTAGGGACAGGGAGTAATCAAGCCCAGCATTTT
>TRBV2|-|TRBJ1-1|-
CASSDLAAVVAFF
TGTGCCAGCAGTGATTTAGCAGCCGTCGTAGCTTTCTTT
>TRBV7-9|TRBD2|TRBJ2-1|-
CASIPGLANYNEQFF
TGTGCCAGCATCCCGGGACTAGCGAATTACAATGAGCAGTTCTTC
>TRBV6-5|-|TRBJ2-7|medium-sized
CASSPDSLAYEQYF
TGTGCCAGCAGCCCGGACAGTTTGGCCTACGAGCAGTACTTC
>TRBV5-1|-|TRBJ2-1|-
CASSTQDEQFF
TGCGCCAGCTCCACCCAGGATGAGCAGTTCTTC
>TRBV2|-|TRBJ2-1|-
CASTLTVYNEQFF
TGTGCCAGCACCTTGACAGTTTACAATGAGCAGTTCTTC
>TRBV5-1|-|TRBJ1-2|-
CASSFGAGDYGYTF
TGCGCCAGCAGCTTTGGGGCAGGGGACTATGGCTACACCTTC
>TRBV4-2|-|TRBJ1-1|-
CASSQGGGGEDEAFF
TGTGCCAGCAGCCAAGGTGGAGGGGGGGAAGATGAAGCTTTCTTT
>TRBV18|-|TRBJ1-1|-
CASSGLGGNTEAFF
TGTGCCAGCTCAGGGCTCGGGGGGAACACTGAAGCTTTCTTT
>TRBV19|TRBD1|TRBJ1-5|once
CASSVGQSSNQPQHF
TGTGCCAGTAGTGTGGGACAGTCCAGCAATCAGCCCCAGCATTTT
>TRBV25-1|TRBD1|TRBJ2-7|-
CASRTGSSYEQYF
TGTGCCAGCAGGACAGGGAGCTCCTACGAGCAGTACTTC
>TRBV19|TRBD2|TRBJ2-5|-
CASTATSGRGGRETQYF
TGTGCCAGTACCGCGACTAGCGGGAGAGGGGGTAGGGAGACCCAGTACTTC
>TRBV7-9|-|TRBJ1-2|-
CSSSLWGLGYTF
TGTTCCAGCAGCTTATGGGGACTTGGCTACACCTTC
>TRBV5-4|TRBD1|TRBJ1-2|-
CASSSTGLGREYGYTF
TGTGCCAGCAGCTCGACAGGGCTCGGTAGAGAGTATGGCTACACCTTC
>TRBV7-8|-|TRBJ1-5|-
CASSLGLRGGNQPQHF
TGTGCCAGCAGCTTAGGTCTCAGGGGAGGCAATCAGCCCCAGCATTTT
>TRBV11-2|TRBD1|TRBJ2-7|-
CASSLRDRRYEQYF
TGTGCCAGCAGCTTACGGGACAGGAGATACGAGCAGTACTTC
>TRBV5-1|TRBD1|TRBJ1-4|-
CASGSTGTGMATNEKLFF
TGCGCCAGCGGCTCGACCGGGACAGGGATGGCAACTAATGAAAAACTGTTTTTT